This T cell receptor (beta chain) emerged from a study of cytomegalovirus exposure and HLA in healthy donors. Concerning this clone: Its antigen is not identified.

Study-level results: Cytomegalovirus-associated TCR beta chains were listed, numbering around 150. First-cohort TCR clusters tended to co-occur in the approximately 130 validation repertoires, a later analysis found.

Separate from the approximately 670-subject first cohort was the approximately 110-subject validation cohort, to which the donors belonged. Method: immunoSEQ multiplex PCR; TCRdb's copy keeps in-frame clones and lacks some. This sample has about 150,000 clones; 86% occur once, and the top ten carry approximately 2%. Specimen: PBMCs. The clonotype was recovered from a human donor in good health.

The CDR3 here is CASSLAAPGAEAFF. DNA for the CDR3: TGTGCCAGCAGTTTAGCGGCCCCGGGAGCTGAAGCTTTCTTT. This chain connects TRBV27 to TRBJ1-1, with D uncertain. Germline CDR1 reads MNHEY; CDR2 reads SMNVEV (reference sequence). This CDR3 has 14 amino acids. Deletions cut 2 bases from V and 6 bases from J, with 13 bases between.